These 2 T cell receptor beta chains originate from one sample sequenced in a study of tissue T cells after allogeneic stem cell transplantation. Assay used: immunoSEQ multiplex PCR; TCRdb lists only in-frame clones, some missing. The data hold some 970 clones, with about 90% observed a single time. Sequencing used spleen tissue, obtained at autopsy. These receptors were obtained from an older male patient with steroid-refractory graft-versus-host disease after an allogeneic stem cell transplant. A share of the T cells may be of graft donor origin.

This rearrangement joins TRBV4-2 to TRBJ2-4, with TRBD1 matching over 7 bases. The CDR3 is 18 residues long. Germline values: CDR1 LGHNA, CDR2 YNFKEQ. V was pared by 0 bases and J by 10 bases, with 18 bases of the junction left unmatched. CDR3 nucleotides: TGTGCCAGCAGCCAAGAGCCGATTGGGGCACAGGGGAACACGATTCAGTACTTC. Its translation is CASSQEPIGAQGNTIQYF.

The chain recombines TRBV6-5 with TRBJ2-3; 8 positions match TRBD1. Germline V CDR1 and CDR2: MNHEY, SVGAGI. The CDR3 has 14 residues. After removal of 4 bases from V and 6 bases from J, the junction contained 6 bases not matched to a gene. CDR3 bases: TGTGCCAGCAGTTGGACAGGGTATATTGATACGCAGTATTTT. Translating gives CASSWTGYIDTQYF.